Each of the 5 T cell receptor beta chains below was sequenced from the same sample in a study of low-dose radiotherapy and immunotherapy resistance in tumors. Stated time point: after trial treatment. Treatment denoted: LDRT plus nivolumab, ipilimumab, low-dose cyclophosphamide and aspirin (RACIN trial). Priming of first-strand cDNA relied on TRAV- and TRBV-specific primers (covering alpha and beta chains). An approximately 19-cycle PCR with a constant-region primer and V-primer adapter amplified TCRs. TCRdb ran MiXCR on the reads and lists one entry per CDR3 protein. The table includes roughly 56,000 distinct CDR3 sequences, 20% to 25% detected once. Sequenced material: PBMCs, taken after low-dose radiotherapy plus immunotherapy. The receptors come from a male donor with prostate cancer.

This clonotype was detected many times. The J gene is TRBJ2-2, the V gene TRBV14; D gene uncertain. CDR3 length equals 14 residues. The germline gives CDR1 SGHDN, CDR2 FVKESK. Trimming removed 6 bases at V and 1 base at J, with 9 bases between. CDR3 amino acids: CASRFQWNTGELFF. Written as DNA, the CDR3 is TGTGCCAGCAGGTTTCAGTGGAACACCGGGGAGCTGTTTTTT. The full variable domain, completed using reference TRBV14 and TRBJ2-2, is EAGVTQFPSHSVIEKGQTVTLRCDPISGHDNLYWYRRVMGKEIKFLLHFVKESKQDESGMPNNRFLAERTGGTYSTLKVQPAELEDSGVYFCASRFQWNTGELFFGEGSRLTVL.

At least ten counts were recorded for this clonotype. This chain joins TRBV6-6 and TRBJ1-3; 8 bases are shared with TRBD1. Germline lookup yields CDR1 MNHNY and CDR2 SVGAGI (reference sequence). The CDR3 spans 13 residues. Germline trimming cut 5 bases from V and 16 bases from J; bases unmatched to any gene: 13. The CDR3 region has the DNA TGTGCCAGCAGTACCGGACAGGGCGTCGCTCACTATTTT. Translated, it gives CASSTGQGVAHYF.

This clonotype was observed at least ten times. The chain links TRBV5-8 to TRBJ1-5; D is ambiguous. This CDR3 is 14 amino acids long. The ends were cut back, 4 bases at V and 3 bases at J, with 11 bases in the middle. Per the germline V gene, CDR1 is SGHTS and CDR2 is YDEGEE. The CDR3: CASSLGPYNQPQHF. DNA for the CDR3: TGTGCCAGCAGCCTCGGACCCTACAATCAGCCCCAGCATTTT.

This clonotype was recorded many times. The gene calls are TRBV24-1 and TRBJ2-1; D possibly corresponds to TRBD1 (5 bases). CDR1 is KGHDR, CDR2 SFDVKD, per germline. The CDR3 totals 15 residues. Deletions cut 2 bases from V and 1 base from J, with 8 bases between. The CDR3 sequence: CATSDSGMSYNEQFF. The CDR3 region has the DNA TGTGCCACCAGTGATTCAGGGATGTCCTACAATGAGCAGTTCTTC.

This clonotype appeared many times. The J gene is TRBJ2-1, the V gene TRBV4-1; TRBD2 agrees at 10 bases. The CDR3 contains 16 residues. The V and J ends lost 4 bases and 9 bases, in that order; junction bases with no gene match: 12. CDR1 is MGHRA, CDR2 YSYEKL, per germline. In DNA form, the CDR3 reads TGCGCCAGCAGCCTAAGAGCTAGCGGGAGTTCCTCTGAGCAGTTCTTC. Translated: CASSLRASGSSSEQFF.